The rows below give T cell receptor beta chains drawn from one sample of a study of blood T cell repertoires in COVID-19. Assay used: immunoSEQ multiplex PCR; TCRdb lists only in-frame clones, some missing. The sample yields about 78,000 clones, approximately 86% seen once. Sequenced: peripheral blood. All receptors come from a man in his forties or fifties with active or convalescent COVID-19. The CDR3 runs from the conserved cysteine through the conserved F or W. A D gene is named only where the DNA matches it firmly. The size field is filled for only some rows; it gives once, few, many or a size class.

clone size: -; J gene: TRBJ2-1; V gene: TRBV5-1; D gene: -; CDR3 protein: CASSFTGGSYNEQFF; CDR3 DNA: TGCGCCAGCAGCTTTACCGGGGGCTCCTACAATGAGCAGTTCTTC
clone size: -; J gene: TRBJ1-3; V gene: TRBV18; D gene: -; CDR3 protein: CASSPRDEATIYF; CDR3 DNA: TGTGCCAGCTCACCGCGGGACGAAGCAACCATATATTTT
clone size: -; J gene: TRBJ1-2; V gene: TRBV10-3; D gene: -; CDR3 protein: CAISVDSLYGYTF; CDR3 DNA: TGTGCCATCAGTGTTGACAGTCTCTATGGCTACACCTTC
clone size: -; J gene: TRBJ1-1; V gene: TRBV6-5; D gene: -; CDR3 protein: CASSYGGSGTEAFF; CDR3 DNA: TGTGCCAGCAGTTACGGGGGGTCGGGGACTGAAGCTTTCTTT
clone size: -; J gene: TRBJ2-7; V gene: TRBV10-3; D gene: TRBD1; CDR3 protein: CAISQRDRGHYEQYF; CDR3 DNA: TGTGCCATCAGCCAAAGGGACAGGGGACACTACGAGCAGTACTTC
clone size: -; J gene: TRBJ1-6; V gene: TRBV11-2; D gene: -; CDR3 protein: CASSLVIDNSPLHF; CDR3 DNA: TGTGCCAGCAGCTTAGTTATAGATAATTCACCCCTCCACTTT
clone size: -; J gene: TRBJ2-2; V gene: TRBV30; D gene: -; CDR3 protein: CAWSVGGANTGELFF; CDR3 DNA: TGTGCCTGGAGTGTCGGAGGGGCGAACACCGGGGAGCTGTTTTTT
clone size: once; J gene: TRBJ1-4; V gene: TRBV24-1; D gene: TRBD1; CDR3 protein: CATSDPLTGENEKLFF; CDR3 DNA: TGTGCCACCAGTGACCCTCTGACAGGGGAGAACGAAAAACTGTTTTTT
clone size: -; J gene: TRBJ1-5; V gene: TRBV6-5; D gene: -; CDR3 protein: CASSPRAGGNQPQHF; CDR3 DNA: TGTGCCAGCAGCCCCCGGGCGGGGGGCAATCAGCCCCAGCATTTT
clone size: -; J gene: TRBJ2-1; V gene: TRBV5-3; D gene: TRBD1; CDR3 protein: CARSSYRDRGINEQFF; CDR3 DNA: TGTGCCAGAAGCTCATACCGGGACAGGGGTATAAATGAGCAGTTCTTC
clone size: -; J gene: TRBJ1-4; V gene: TRBV4-3; D gene: TRBD1; CDR3 protein: CASSRAMGTGNEKLFF; CDR3 DNA: TGCGCCAGCAGCCGCGCTATGGGGACAGGGAATGAAAAACTGTTTTTT
clone size: -; J gene: TRBJ2-2; V gene: TRBV11-2; D gene: TRBD2; CDR3 protein: CASARRGGHTGELFF; CDR3 DNA: TGTGCCAGCGCTCGGCGGGGGGGCCACACCGGGGAGCTGTTTTTT
clone size: once; J gene: TRBJ2-7; V gene: TRBV6-5; D gene: TRBD1; CDR3 protein: CASSYSRDSSYEQYF; CDR3 DNA: TGTGCCAGCAGTTACTCGAGGGACAGCTCCTACGAGCAGTACTTC
clone size: -; J gene: TRBJ2-5; V gene: TRBV5-4; D gene: TRBD2; CDR3 protein: CASTASQRGAGETQYF; CDR3 DNA: TGTGCCAGCACCGCCTCTCAGCGGGGGGCGGGGGAGACCCAGTACTTC
clone size: -; J gene: TRBJ1-5; V gene: TRBV19; D gene: -; CDR3 protein: CASSGGAGQPQHF; CDR3 DNA: TGTGCCAGTAGTGGAGGGGCAGGTCAGCCCCAGCATTTT
clone size: -; J gene: TRBJ2-3; V gene: TRBV25-1; D gene: -; CDR3 protein: CASRGTAPLGDTQYF; CDR3 DNA: TGTGCCAGCAGAGGAACAGCCCCTCTTGGGGATACGCAGTATTTT
clone size: once; J gene: TRBJ2-1; V gene: TRBV19; D gene: TRBD2; CDR3 protein: CASSIRLLAGGTYNEQFF; CDR3 DNA: TGTGCCAGTAGTATTCGGCTTCTAGCGGGGGGAACGTACAATGAGCAGTTCTTC
clone size: -; J gene: TRBJ2-1; V gene: TRBV7-9; D gene: TRBD2; CDR3 protein: CASSVSGSYNEQFF; CDR3 DNA: TGTGCCAGCAGCGTTAGCGGGAGCTACAATGAGCAGTTCTTC
clone size: -; J gene: TRBJ2-2; V gene: TRBV5-4; D gene: TRBD1; CDR3 protein: CASSFAGQGYPGELFF; CDR3 DNA: TGTGCCAGCAGCTTCGCGGGACAGGGGTATCCCGGGGAGCTGTTTTTT
clone size: -; J gene: TRBJ2-5; V gene: TRBV7-9; D gene: -; CDR3 protein: CASSRGQFQETQYF; CDR3 DNA: TGTGCCAGCAGCCGCGGACAGTTCCAAGAGACCCAGTACTTC
clone size: once; J gene: TRBJ2-5; V gene: TRBV5-1; D gene: -; CDR3 protein: CASSSLQGYQETQYF; CDR3 DNA: TGCGCCAGCAGCTCCCTACAGGGTTACCAAGAGACCCAGTACTTC
clone size: -; J gene: TRBJ1-5; V gene: TRBV19; D gene: -; CDR3 protein: CASSQAVNQPQHF; CDR3 DNA: TGTGCCAGTAGTCAGGCAGTTAATCAGCCCCAGCATTTT
clone size: -; J gene: TRBJ2-1; V gene: TRBV7-2; D gene: -; CDR3 protein: CASSLQVGEQFF; CDR3 DNA: TGTGCCAGCAGCTTGCAGGTAGGAGAGCAGTTCTTC
clone size: -; J gene: TRBJ1-3; V gene: TRBV21-1; D gene: -; CDR3 protein: CASSTSATPGGNTIYF; CDR3 DNA: TGTGCCAGCAGCACGTCCGCTACACCCGGGGGAAACACCATATATTTT
clone size: -; J gene: TRBJ2-3; V gene: TRBV5-1; D gene: TRBD2; CDR3 protein: CASSLAGTSGADTQYF; CDR3 DNA: TGCGCCAGCAGCTTGGCCGGGACTAGCGGCGCAGATACGCAGTATTTT
clone size: -; J gene: TRBJ2-7; V gene: TRBV7-2; D gene: TRBD2; CDR3 protein: CASSLASGSSYEQYF; CDR3 DNA: TGTGCCAGCAGCTTAGCTAGCGGGTCCTCCTACGAGCAGTACTTC
clone size: -; J gene: TRBJ1-6; V gene: TRBV30; D gene: -; CDR3 protein: CAWKRGLSNSPLHF; CDR3 DNA: TGTGCCTGGAAAAGAGGCCTGTCTAATTCACCCCTCCACTTT
clone size: -; J gene: TRBJ2-3; V gene: TRBV6-5; D gene: -; CDR3 protein: CASSRGQLGTDTQYF; CDR3 DNA: TGTGCCAGCAGCCGCGGACAGCTAGGCACAGATACGCAGTATTTT
clone size: -; J gene: TRBJ2-3; V gene: TRBV24-1; D gene: -; CDR3 protein: CATSDYRDTDTQYF; CDR3 DNA: TGTGCCACCAGTGATTACAGGGACACAGATACGCAGTATTTT
clone size: -; J gene: TRBJ1-5; V gene: TRBV7-7; D gene: TRBD1; CDR3 protein: CASSSSGGQGYQPQHF; CDR3 DNA: TGTGCCAGCAGCTCATCAGGGGGACAGGGGTATCAGCCCCAGCATTTT
clone size: few; J gene: TRBJ2-3; V gene: TRBV6-2/TRBV6-3; D gene: TRBD1; CDR3 protein: CASSPGTGASDTQYF; CDR3 DNA: TGTGCCAGCAGTCCCGGGACAGGGGCTTCAGATACGCAGTATTTT
clone size: few; J gene: TRBJ2-3; V gene: TRBV28; D gene: -; CDR3 protein: CASSLQTGSDTQYF; CDR3 DNA: TGTGCCAGCAGTTTACAAACAGGGTCAGATACGCAGTATTTT
clone size: -; J gene: TRBJ1-4; V gene: TRBV11-2; D gene: TRBD1; CDR3 protein: CASSVGTGPEKLFF; CDR3 DNA: TGTGCCAGCAGCGTGGGGACAGGGCCTGAAAAACTGTTTTTT
clone size: -; J gene: TRBJ1-5; V gene: TRBV19; D gene: -; CDR3 protein: CASTDQGHSNQPQHF; CDR3 DNA: TGTGCCAGTACCGACCAGGGGCATAGCAATCAGCCCCAGCATTTT
clone size: -; J gene: TRBJ2-1; V gene: TRBV6-5; D gene: TRBD1; CDR3 protein: CASSYGFGTGSNEQFF; CDR3 DNA: TGTGCCAGCAGTTACGGTTTCGGGACAGGATCCAATGAGCAGTTCTTC
clone size: -; J gene: TRBJ1-1; V gene: TRBV18; D gene: TRBD1; CDR3 protein: CASSSTGDIVFF; CDR3 DNA: TGTGCCAGCTCATCAACAGGGGATATAGTGTTCTTT
clone size: -; J gene: TRBJ1-1; V gene: TRBV9; D gene: -; CDR3 protein: CASSKIAPNTEAFF; CDR3 DNA: TGTGCCAGCAGCAAAATAGCCCCGAACACTGAAGCTTTCTTT
clone size: -; J gene: TRBJ2-3; V gene: TRBV9; D gene: TRBD1; CDR3 protein: CASSTQGALSDTQYF; CDR3 DNA: TGTGCCAGCAGCACCCAGGGGGCTTTGTCAGATACGCAGTATTTT
clone size: once; J gene: TRBJ1-3; V gene: TRBV19; D gene: -; CDR3 protein: CASSPISGTGNTIYF; CDR3 DNA: TGTGCCAGTAGCCCCATCTCAGGGACTGGAAACACCATATATTTT
clone size: -; J gene: TRBJ2-7; V gene: TRBV5-6; D gene: -; CDR3 protein: CASSLDRTYEQYF; CDR3 DNA: TGTGCCAGCAGCTTGGACAGGACCTACGAGCAGTACTTC
clone size: -; J gene: TRBJ1-3; V gene: TRBV5-5; D gene: -; CDR3 protein: CASSFFGVKGPWVGNTIYF; CDR3 DNA: TGTGCCAGCAGCTTCTTTGGGGTGAAGGGGCCTTGGGTGGGAAACACCATATATTTT
clone size: -; J gene: TRBJ2-7; V gene: TRBV27; D gene: -; CDR3 protein: CASSLSAGSEQYF; CDR3 DNA: TGTGCCAGCAGTTTATCCGCAGGGTCCGAGCAGTACTTC
clone size: -; J gene: TRBJ1-5; V gene: TRBV28; D gene: -; CDR3 protein: CASSGHQGDQPQHF; CDR3 DNA: TGTGCCAGCAGTGGACATCAAGGAGACCAGCCCCAGCATTTT
clone size: -; J gene: TRBJ2-3; V gene: TRBV12-5; D gene: TRBD2; CDR3 protein: CASGSGGSGGARSTDTQYF; CDR3 DNA: TGTGCTAGTGGTTCAGGAGGTAGCGGGGGGGCCAGGAGCACAGATACGCAGTATTTT
clone size: -; J gene: TRBJ1-4; V gene: TRBV11-2; D gene: -; CDR3 protein: CASSSDGWNEKLFF; CDR3 DNA: TGTGCCAGCAGCTCCGACGGGTGGAATGAAAAACTGTTTTTT
clone size: -; J gene: TRBJ1-4; V gene: TRBV28; D gene: TRBD1; CDR3 protein: CASSLEQGAFNEKLFF; CDR3 DNA: TGTGCCAGCAGTTTGGAACAGGGGGCTTTTAATGAAAAACTGTTTTTT
clone size: -; J gene: TRBJ2-1; V gene: TRBV24-1; D gene: -; CDR3 protein: CATSDLAADSYNEQFF; CDR3 DNA: TGTGCCACCAGTGATTTAGCGGCAGACTCCTACAATGAGCAGTTCTTC
clone size: -; J gene: TRBJ1-3; V gene: TRBV28; D gene: TRBD1; CDR3 protein: CASSSPGQGSGNTIYF; CDR3 DNA: TGTGCCAGCAGTTCCCCCGGACAGGGCTCTGGAAACACCATATATTTT
clone size: once; J gene: TRBJ2-1; V gene: TRBV6-5; D gene: TRBD2; CDR3 protein: CASSYSSLAGVEQFF; CDR3 DNA: TGTGCCAGCAGTTACTCGAGCCTAGCGGGGGTTGAGCAGTTCTTC
clone size: -; J gene: TRBJ2-6; V gene: TRBV10-3; D gene: -; CDR3 protein: CAISDQIEPPGANVLTF; CDR3 DNA: TGTGCCATCAGTGATCAAATTGAGCCACCTGGGGCCAACGTCCTGACTTTC
clone size: -; J gene: TRBJ1-2; V gene: TRBV19; D gene: TRBD1; CDR3 protein: CASSLRTGYGYTF; CDR3 DNA: TGTGCCAGTAGTCTAAGGACAGGCTATGGCTACACCTTC
clone size: -; J gene: TRBJ2-2; V gene: TRBV6-6; D gene: TRBD1; CDR3 protein: CASRTTGGNTGELFF; CDR3 DNA: TGTGCCAGCAGAACTACAGGGGGAAACACCGGGGAGCTGTTTTTT
clone size: -; J gene: TRBJ2-7; V gene: TRBV6-5; D gene: TRBD2; CDR3 protein: CASRAAQAGEQYF; CDR3 DNA: TGTGCCAGCCGGGCAGCCCAAGCGGGGGAGCAGTACTTC